The 27 T cell receptor beta chains below were found in one sample sequenced in a study of T cell repertoires in cytomegalovirus infection. MiXCR, run by TCRdb on the reads, gives a single entry per CDR3 protein. The sample holds a few hundred thousand distinct CDR3 sequences; approximately 9% are singletons and the top ten take roughly 16%. Sequenced sample: PBMCs. The receptors here all came from a human donor in good health (CMV status not recorded). Some clones in this sample may be carry-over from other donors' samples.

Here the CDR3 reads CASSLAGAGDEKLFF. In DNA form, the CDR3 reads TGTGCCAGCAGCTTAGCGGGGGCAGGGGATGAAAAACTGTTTTTT. V gene TRBV7-2 combines with J gene TRBJ1-4; a possible D gene is TRBD1 (6 bases). The V end was cut by 0 bases, the J end by 6 bases, with 11 bases between. Per germline, CDR1 SGHTA and CDR2 FQGNSA. The length of the CDR3 is 15 residues.

This chain joins TRBV6-2 or TRBV6-3 and TRBJ2-4, with 11 bases identical to TRBD1. After removal of 6 bases from V and 7 bases from J, the junction contained 8 bases not matched to a gene. The CDR3 is 15 residues long. CDR1 is MNHEY, CDR2 SVGEGT, per germline. The CDR3 reads CASRGQGALMNIQYF. The DNA of the CDR3 is TGTGCCAGCAGAGGACAGGGGGCGCTTATGAACATTCAGTACTTC.

The table lists this clonotype with many counts. The V and J genes are TRBV7-6 and TRBJ2-5, with D perhaps matching TRBD2 (6 bases). This CDR3 has 16 residues. Germline V gene sequence: CDR1 SGHVS, CDR2 FNYEAQ. Trimming took off 3 bases at V and 0 bases at J, with 14 bases between the two ends. Here the CDR3 DNA reads TGTGCCAGCAGCTTCCCTATTGCGGGGAACCAAGAGACCCAGTACTTC. It specifies CASSFPIAGNQETQYF.

This clonotype was counted ten times or more. V and J are TRBV20-1 and TRBJ1-2; 7 nucleotides agree with TRBD1. The CDR3 totals 11 residues. Unmatched junction bases numbered 5, after V lost 7 bases and J lost 6 bases. Germline V CDR1 and CDR2: DFQATT, SNEGSKA (reference sequence). CDR3 sequence: CSVKQGDGYTF. DNA for the CDR3: TGCAGTGTAAAGCAGGGGGATGGCTACACCTTC.

Many counts were recorded for this clonotype. This chain links TRBV7-2 with TRBJ1-1; maybe TRBD1 (6 bases). V dropped 6 bases and J dropped 5 bases, with 13 bases sitting between them. This CDR3 contains 13 residues. Germline CDR1 and CDR2: SGHTA and FQGNSA. CDR3 nucleotides: TGTGCCAGCAGTTCCGACAGGAGGACTGAAGCTTTCTTT. Its translation: CASSSDRRTEAFF.

This clonotype has at least ten counts. This CDR3 reads CSCVPIAGGTTDTQYF. CDR3 coding DNA: TGCAGTTGCGTCCCTATAGCGGGGGGGACCACAGATACGCAGTATTTT. This chain uses TRBV20-1 with TRBJ2-3; 11 positions agree with TRBD2. With V trimmed by 8 bases and J by 2 bases, 12 bases remained unmatched. The length of the CDR3 is 16 residues. The germline CDR1 and CDR2 sequences are DFQATT and SNEGSKA (reference sequence).

This clonotype was recorded many times. The chain is built from TRBV5-1 and TRBJ2-2; 7 nucleotides align to TRBD1. The junction had 8 bases not matched to a gene; V was cut back by 6 bases and J by 0 bases. Germline V lookup: CDR1 SGHRS, CDR2 YFSETQ. The CDR3 runs 16 residues. The CDR3 bases are TGCGCCAGCAACCCCCTGACAGGGTCGAACACCGGGGAGCTGTTTTTT. Translation: CASNPLTGSNTGELFF.

This clonotype was seen repeatedly, ten times or more. The J gene is TRBJ1-6, the V gene TRBV7-2, with D unclear. CDR1 is SGHTA and CDR2 is FQGNSA in the germline V gene. Trimming took 5 bases from V and 9 from J, leaving 11 bases between them. This CDR3 is 13 amino acids long. The CDR3 loop is CASSALVGSPLHF. The CDR3 DNA is TGTGCCAGCAGCGCGCTCGTAGGTTCACCCCTCCACTTT.

In its sample, this clonotype was seen many times. The V call is TRBV7-2, the J call TRBJ1-5; 7 bases are shared with TRBD1. CDR3 length: 16 amino acids. Germline V gene lookup returns CDR1 SGHTA and CDR2 FQGNSA. V dropped 5 bases and J dropped 2; count of bases not matched to a gene: 9. In nucleotides, the CDR3 is TGTGCCAGCAGCGTTCGCCCCGGACAGGGCAATCAGCCCCAGCATTTT. Translation: CASSVRPGQGNQPQHF. The full variable domain, with the rest looked up from reference TRBV7-2 and TRBJ1-5, is GAGVSQSPSNKVTEKGKDVELRCDPISGHTALYWYRQSLGQGLEFLIYFQGNSAPDKSGLPSDRFSAERTGGSVSTLTIQRTQQEDSAVYLCASSVRPGQGNQPQHFGDGTRLSIL.

The chain's CDR3 is CASKIGNTEAFF. DNA for the CDR3: TGTGCCAGTAAGATTGGGAACACTGAAGCTTTCTTT. This chain links TRBV19 with TRBJ1-1; D not certain. Germline V gene data show CDR1 as LNHDA and CDR2 as SQIVND (reference sequence). V dropped 7 bases and J dropped 1 base, with 7 bases sitting between them. The length of the CDR3 is 12 residues.

The V gene is TRBV10-3, the J gene TRBJ1-6, with no clear D. Germline V lookup: CDR1 ENHRY, CDR2 SYGVKD. The CDR3 length is 13 residues. V was shortened by 10 bases and J by 7 bases, with 14 bases between the two germline ends. As DNA, the CDR3 is TGTGCCACCTCGCAGCAGTCCAATTCACCCCTCCACTTT. This sequence encodes CATSQQSNSPLHF.

This chain connects TRBV20-1 to TRBJ2-3, with D perhaps TRBD1 (5 bases). The germline CDR1 and CDR2 sequences are DFQATT and SNEGSKA (reference sequence). This CDR3 spans 14 amino acids. V gave up 3 bases and J gave up 4 bases, with 14 bases separating them. CDR3 sequence: CSASLFQGADTQYF. CDR3 DNA sequence: TGCAGTGCTAGTTTGTTTCAGGGCGCAGATACGCAGTATTTT.

This clonotype appeared many times. The genes are TRBV7-2 and TRBJ1-2; D ambiguous. This CDR3 has 15 residues. Germline V CDR1 and CDR2: SGHTA, FQGNSA. V dropped 3 bases and J dropped 2 bases, with 13 bases sitting between them. The CDR3 loop is CASSLRQATNYGYTF. The CDR3 coding sequence is TGTGCCAGCAGCTTGAGGCAGGCGACAAACTATGGCTACACCTTC.

The sample holds a few counts of this clonotype. The gene calls are TRBV13 and TRBJ2-7; 7 nucleotides agree with TRBD1. The CDR3 length is 14 residues. V lost 4 bases and J lost 3; bases outside the gene matches: 6. CDR1 is PRHDT and CDR2 is FYEKMQ in the germline V gene (reference sequence). In DNA, the CDR3 is TGTGCCAGCAGCTCCCCGGGACAGATCTACGAGCAGTACTTC. Its protein is CASSSPGQIYEQYF.

This clonotype was picked up many times. The chain is built from TRBV19 and TRBJ1-1; unclear D gene. Between the trimmed V and J ends, which lost 3 bases and 11 bases, there was a span of 13 bases. Germline-derived CDR1 and CDR2 are LNHDA and SQIVND (reference sequence). There are 12 residues in the CDR3. CDR3 loop: CASSIGKARAFF. CDR3 bases: TGTGCCAGTAGTATTGGAAAGGCCAGGGCTTTCTTT.

This clonotype was recorded a few times. The V call is TRBV7-8, the J call TRBJ1-1; 11 bases line up with TRBD1. CDR1 is SGHVS, CDR2 FQNEAQ, per germline. Losses at the gene ends were 2 bases for V and 4 bases for J; bases not matched to a gene: 6. The CDR3 is 16 residues long. CDR3 loop: CASSLWTGGAGTEAFF. CDR3 DNA sequence: TGTGCCAGCAGCTTATGGACAGGGGGCGCCGGCACTGAAGCTTTCTTT. The full variable domain, in which reference TRBV7-8 and TRBJ1-1 provide the parts outside the CDR3, is GAGVSQSPRYKVAKRGQDVALRCDPISGHVSLFWYQQALGQGPEFLTYFQNEAQLDKSGLPSDRFFAERPEGSVSTLKIQRTQQEDSAVYLCASSLWTGGAGTEAFFGQGTRLTVV.

The chain is built from TRBV20-1 and TRBJ2-7; D possibly matches TRBD1 or TRBD2 (5 bases each). The CDR3 is 14 amino acids. Germline V gene data show CDR1 as DFQATT and CDR2 as SNEGSKA (reference sequence). The V gene lost 5 bases and the J gene lost 3 bases, with 17 bases spanning the gap. The CDR3 region has the DNA TGCAGTGCTCTAATATCGGCGAGGGGCTACGAGCAGTACTTC. Its protein product is CSALISARGYEQYF.

A few counts support this clonotype. The V gene is TRBV7-3, the J gene TRBJ2-1, with 12 bases identical to TRBD2. The CDR3 runs to 17 residues. J gave up 10 bases and V 5 bases, and 15 bases lay outside the gene matches. CDR1 and CDR2 (germline): SGHTA, FQGTGA. The CDR3 region has the DNA TGTGCCAGCAGCCCTACCCCTGCTAGCGGGGGGGCTAAGGAGCAGTTCTTC. This translates into CASSPTPASGGAKEQFF.

In its sample, this clonotype was seen a few times. This chain joins TRBV25-1 and TRBJ1-1; no reliable D call. The CDR3 extends over 14 amino acids. Germline V CDR1 and CDR2: MGHDK, SYGVNS. The V end lost 5 bases, the J end lost 0 bases, and 10 bases lay between the germline ends. CDR3 DNA: TGTGCCAGCAGTAGGTCAACGTTGAACACTGAAGCTTTCTTT. Its translation is CASSRSTLNTEAFF.

This clonotype was seen ten or more times. The J gene is TRBJ1-1, the V gene TRBV19, with D possibly matching TRBD1 (5 bases). Trimming removed 2 bases from V and 5 bases from J, with 21 bases in between. There are 17 residues in the CDR3. Germline lookup yields CDR1 LNHDA and CDR2 SQIVND (reference sequence). The CDR3 loop is CASSIPRGGEKRTEAFF. CDR3 DNA sequence: TGTGCCAGTAGTATACCCCGTGGGGGTGAGAAGAGGACTGAAGCTTTCTTT.

In this sample, this clonotype turned up many times. The chain combines TRBV7-2 with TRBJ1-1; perhaps TRBD1 as D (6 bases). Germline CDR1 reads SGHTA; CDR2 reads FQGNSA. Trimming stripped 5 bases from V and 4 bases from J, with 17 bases between. This CDR3 contains 15 residues. CDR3 bases: TGTGCCAGCAGCCAGGGAGGGGGGCTTGGCACTGAAGCTTTCTTT. Translated: CASSQGGGLGTEAFF.

This clonotype was counted many times. This CDR3 is CASSTTGRRTGELFF. In nucleotides, the CDR3 is TGTGCCAGCAGCACGACAGGGAGGCGGACCGGGGAGCTGTTTTTT. V is TRBV7-2 and J is TRBJ2-2, with a possible D match to TRBD1 (7 bases). Trimming left V 5 bases short and J 5 bases short, with 15 bases between. Per the germline V gene, CDR1 is SGHTA and CDR2 is FQGNSA. The CDR3 contains 15 residues. The full variable domain, with the rest looked up from reference TRBV7-2 and TRBJ2-2, is GAGVSQSPSNKVTEKGKDVELRCDPISGHTALYWYRQSLGQGLEFLIYFQGNSAPDKSGLPSDRFSAERTGGSVSTLTIQRTQQEDSAVYLCASSTTGRRTGELFFGEGSRLTVL.

This clonotype was detected many times. DNA for the CDR3: TGTGCCAGCAGTTTAAAGAACACCATATATTTT. Amino acid sequence: CASSLKNTIYF. V is TRBV28 and J is TRBJ1-3; unclear D gene. The germline CDR1 and CDR2 sequences are MDHEN and SYDVKM. The CDR3 has 11 residues. With 2 bases removed from V and 7 bases from J, the gap between germline ends came to 3 bases. The variable domain in full, with the rest retrieved from reference TRBV28 and TRBJ1-3, is DVKVTQSSRYLVKRTGEKVFLECVQDMDHENMFWYRQDPGLGLRLIYFSYDVKMKEKGDIPEGYSVSREKKERFSLILESASTNQTSMYLCASSLKNTIYFGEGSWLTVV.

The table lists this clonotype with many counts. The chain couples TRBV7-9 to TRBJ2-1; the D gene is possibly TRBD2 (5 bases). The CDR3 spans 14 residues. Germline CDR1 SEHNR, CDR2 FQNEAQ (reference sequence). The V gene lost 5 bases and the J gene lost 1 base, with 9 bases spanning the gap. CDR3 amino acids: CASSLRESYNEQFF. The CDR3 DNA sequence: TGTGCCAGCAGCCTCCGGGAATCCTACAATGAGCAGTTCTTC.

The V gene is TRBV12-3 or TRBV12-4, the J gene TRBJ2-4; D uncertain. The CDR3 length is 16 residues. Trimming left V 1 base short and J 0 bases short, with 10 bases between. The CDR3 DNA sequence: TGTGCCAGCAGTTTAGTGGCAGAGCTAGCCAAAAACATTCAGTACTTC. It specifies CASSLVAELAKNIQYF.

This clonotype was seen repeatedly, ten times or more. V gene TRBV6-1 combines with J gene TRBJ2-3, with D perhaps TRBD2 (6 bases). The germline gives CDR1 MNHNS, CDR2 SASEGT. The V end lost 3 bases, the J end lost 7 bases, and 14 bases lay between the germline ends. CDR3 length: 14 amino acids. The CDR3 protein is CASSERGLTYTQYF. CDR3 coding DNA: TGTGCCAGCAGTGAGCGGGGACTCACCTATACGCAGTATTTT.

The chain is built from TRBV5-6 and TRBJ1-1; tentatively, D is TRBD1 (5 bases). CDR3 length: 12 amino acids. CDR1 and CDR2 from the germline V gene are SGHDT and YYEEEE. V was shortened by 7 bases and J by 7 bases, with 14 bases between the two germline ends. The CDR3 is CASGRGKGEAFF. For the CDR3, the DNA is TGTGCCAGCGGCCGGGGGAAAGGTGAAGCTTTCTTT. The full variable domain, rest sourced from reference TRBV5-6 and TRBJ1-1, is DAGVTQSPTHLIKTRGQQVTLRCSPKSGHDTVSWYQQALGQGPQFIFQYYEEEERQRGNFPDRFSGHQFPNYSSELNVNALLLGDSALYLCASGRGKGEAFFGQGTRLTVV.